Listed below are T cell receptor beta chains from one sample, sequenced in a study of cytomegalovirus exposure and HLA in healthy donors. Repertoires were generated with immunoSEQ multiplex PCR, while TCRdb's copy carries only in-frame clones and drops some. The data hold 130,000 or so clones, with 89% observed a single time. The sample taken for sequencing was PBMCs. The receptors were sampled from a man aged 25-45 years in good health and CMV-seronegative. Both conserved end residues are part of each CDR3.

J gene	V gene	CDR3 protein
TRBJ1-2	TRBV5-6	CASSSRVGYGYTF
TRBJ2-5	TRBV18	CASSPPTDRGETQYF
TRBJ2-7	TRBV2	CASRPGQALYEQYF
TRBJ2-7	TRBV7-9	CASSPSLEVRGDEQYF
TRBJ2-3	TRBV29-1	CSARQAPRTDTQYF
TRBJ2-1	TRBV19	CASSIEGQGIGVEQFF
TRBJ1-1	TRBV10-3	CAINRGWNTEAFF
TRBJ1-2	TRBV14	CASSPGQRINYGYTF
TRBJ1-4	TRBV11-2	CASSARQGYEKLFF
TRBJ2-3	TRBV2	CASGSGVTDTQYF
TRBJ2-5	TRBV6-6	CASTSPGGQETQYF
TRBJ1-4	TRBV5-1	CASSLGTGIELFF
TRBJ2-7	TRBV5-1	CASSWGQLSTYEQYF
TRBJ2-5	TRBV5-1	CASSFVYRQETQYF
TRBJ2-7	TRBV27	CASSGWTSGGSYEQYF
TRBJ2-1	TRBV28	CASSFRGSLSYNEQFF
TRBJ2-5	TRBV4-3	CASSQDRGGQGPRETQYF
TRBJ2-7	TRBV5-4	CASNPARERGEHHSEQYF
TRBJ1-5	TRBV7-9	CASSLAGGQGQPQHF
TRBJ1-1	TRBV6-1	CASSGVLGAGAFF
TRBJ2-3	TRBV5-1	CASSLGGGGDTQYF
TRBJ2-7	TRBV4-1	CASSQRTGGEYEQYF
TRBJ1-2	TRBV28	CASSPPGDLNYGYTF
TRBJ2-1	TRBV28	CASALQRGTYNEQFF
TRBJ1-3	TRBV7-6	CASSLDDRGSGNTIYF
TRBJ2-1	TRBV19	CASSFSAGGAYNEQFF
TRBJ2-7	TRBV10-3	CAISESVTVYEQYF
TRBJ1-2	TRBV11-2	CASSLERTGHGYTF
TRBJ1-4	TRBV7-9	CASSLGLVATNEKLFF
TRBJ2-1	TRBV19	CASAWEALGEQFF
TRBJ1-2	TRBV29-1	CSVEDSAGPYGYTF
TRBJ1-1	TRBV7-2	CASSWGGYMNTEAFF
TRBJ1-1	TRBV18	CASSTGQGGTEAFF
TRBJ1-2	TRBV18	CASSPRQEDGYTF
TRBJ1-1	TRBV7-3	CASSSSGNTEAFF
TRBJ2-3	TRBV7-2	CASRYGLAGGRTQYF
TRBJ2-2	TRBV4-1	CASSQAPSGGTGELFF
TRBJ1-4	TRBV4-3	CASSLRTGLVNEKLFF
TRBJ1-1	TRBV19	CASTPVRELNTEAFF
TRBJ1-1	TRBV28	CASSTTGRNTEAFF
TRBJ1-6	TRBV5-1	CASTEGQGGAPLHF
TRBJ2-7	TRBV2	CASSEAAGREYEQYF
TRBJ1-5	TRBV6-5	CASSGDRSPNQPQHF
TRBJ1-1	TRBV7-9	CASSLTRGQGAGAAFF